This is a list of T cell receptor beta chains from one sample in a study of T cell repertoires in aging, cancer and after chemotherapy. MiXCR, applied by TCRdb to the multiplex PCR reads, yields one record per CDR3 protein. The sample carries over 9,000 distinct CDR3 sequences, more than 20% recorded once. Source material: blood. Source of these receptors: a human donor in good health. Both conserved end residues are part of each CDR3. The order of the fields is V gene, clone size, D gene, J gene, CDR3 DNA, CDR3 protein. The D gene is left open where the match is weak. Clone size is not always given. Where it is, it says once, few, many or a class for expanded clones.

TRBV13	few	TRBD1	TRBJ2-7	TGTGCCAGCAGCTCGACAGGGGAAGGCGAGCAGTACTTC	CASSSTGEGEQYF
TRBV29-1	medium-sized	.	TRBJ2-4	TGCAGCGTTGAAATGGCGGTTACGAACATTCAGTACTTC	CSVEMAVTNIQYF
TRBV7-2	medium-sized	TRBD1	TRBJ2-3	TGTGCCAGCAGCCCCAACAGGGGGGGCACAGATACGCAGTATTTT	CASSPNRGGTDTQYF
TRBV18	.	.	TRBJ2-3	TGTGCCAGCTCACCACCAGTCATGCTACAGGGTGATACAGATACGCAGTATTTT	CASSPPVMLQGDTDTQYF
TRBV6-2/TRBV6-3	.	TRBD2	TRBJ2-3	TGTGCCAGCACCACCTCAGCGGGGGGTCTAACAGATACGCAGTATTTT	CASTTSAGGLTDTQYF
TRBV20-1	.	.	TRBJ1-1	TGCAGTGCTAGCCCTTTAAGGACATCGCTTCGTAAAGCTTTCTTT	CSASPLRTSLRKAFF
TRBV6-1	few	TRBD1	TRBJ1-5	TGTGCCACCGAGGGGGCGTCTAGCAATCAGCCCCAGCATTTT	CATEGASSNQPQHF
TRBV27	few	TRBD1	TRBJ2-7	TGTGCCAGCAGTTTTCTGGACAGGGGGTACGAGCAGTACTTC	CASSFLDRGYEQYF
TRBV5-5	.	.	TRBJ1-2	TGTGCCAGCAGCAGCGGTATGGGATCTCGGTACACCTTC	CASSSGMGSRYTF
TRBV7-2	few	.	TRBJ1-1	TGTGCTAGCAGCTTACGGTGGGGCACTGAAGCTTTCTTT	CASSLRWGTEAFF
TRBV27	medium-sized	.	TRBJ2-7	TGTGCCAGCAGTTTATCCCCGGGCAGCTCCTACGAGCAGTACTTC	CASSLSPGSSYEQYF
TRBV6-1	few	.	TRBJ1-3	TGTGCCAGCAGTGAACACAGGAGAAACGCCATATATTTT	CASSEHRRNAIYF
TRBV19	medium-sized	.	TRBJ1-1	TGTGCCAGTCGTGCTTTAGGGACAACTGAAGCTTTCTTT	CASRALGTTEAFF
TRBV7-9	once	TRBD2	TRBJ2-3	TGCGCCAGCAGCCAAGGGGTGCCGGGGGGGCCGTTCTCAGATACGCAGTATTTT	CASSQGVPGGPFSDTQYF
TRBV20-1	.	TRBD2	TRBJ2-4	TGCAGTGCTATCACGGGAGGGGCCGAAAACATTCAGTACTTC	CSAITGGAENIQYF
TRBV6-2/TRBV6-3	medium-sized	.	TRBJ2-2	TGTGCCAGCAGTAGCGGACACACCGGGGAGCTGTTTTTT	CASSSGHTGELFF
TRBV7-2	.	TRBD2	TRBJ2-1	TGTGCCAGCAGCTACGGGGGGGGCGGCCATGAGCAGTTCTTC	CASSYGGGGHEQFF
TRBV6-6	few	.	TRBJ1-1	TGTGCCAGCACTTATGGACCCCGGGGCACTGAAGCTTTCTTT	CASTYGPRGTEAFF
TRBV5-1	.	.	TRBJ1-1	TGCGCCAGCAGCTTGAGGAACTCGGTGAACACTGAAGCTTTCTTT	CASSLRNSVNTEAFF
TRBV5-4	few	.	TRBJ2-2	TGTGCCAGCAGCTTGGCGAGGGCTGCCGGGGAGCTGTTTTTT	CASSLARAAGELFF
TRBV10-3	.	.	TRBJ2-7	TGTGCCATCAGTGAGTTATACGAGCAGTACTTC	CAISELYEQYF
TRBV7-9	few	TRBD1	TRBJ2-7	TGTGCCAGCACCAACATACAGGGGTCCTCCTACGAGCAGTACTTC	CASTNIQGSSYEQYF
TRBV6-5	medium-sized	TRBD2	TRBJ2-3	TGTGCCAGCAGTTATGACAGGGCGGGGGGGACAGATACGCAGTATTTT	CASSYDRAGGTDTQYF
TRBV5-4	.	TRBD1	TRBJ1-6	TGTGCCAGCAGCTTGCAAGTGACAGGGGGCTCCTATAATTCACCCCTCCACTTT	CASSLQVTGGSYNSPLHF
TRBV4-3	.	.	TRBJ1-1	TGTGCCAGCAGCCAAGTCACAGGGCTTTCTGCTGAAGCTTTCTTT	CASSQVTGLSAEAFF
TRBV5-5	.	TRBD1	TRBJ1-5	TGTGCCAGCAGCTCCACAGGGGGCTCGAGCAATCAGCCCCAGCATTTT	CASSSTGGSSNQPQHF
TRBV6-5	.	.	TRBJ2-5	TGTGCCAGCAGTTACTTGGACGTCGGGGAGAACCAGTACTTC	CASSYLDVGENQYF
TRBV5-1	few	TRBD2	TRBJ2-3	TGCGCCAGCAGCTTGGCTAGCGGGGGGCCAGATACGCAGTATTTT	CASSLASGGPDTQYF
TRBV29-1	few	.	TRBJ2-3	TGCAGCGTTGACTCGTCCAGGGCGGGAGATACGCAGTATTTT	CSVDSSRAGDTQYF
TRBV30	medium-sized	.	TRBJ2-5	TGTGCCTGGAGTGGTGAGGGGGGCCTGGAAGAGACCCAGTACTTC	CAWSGEGGLEETQYF
TRBV4-1	.	.	TRBJ1-2	TGCGCCAGCAGCCAAGGATTTGACAACTATGGCTACACCTTC	CASSQGFDNYGYTF
TRBV6-5	.	TRBD2	TRBJ2-5	TGTGCCAGCAGCCCTTTAGCGGGGCCGCACCAAGAGACCCAGTACTTC	CASSPLAGPHQETQYF
TRBV6-1	few	TRBD1	TRBJ1-2	TGTGCCAGCAGTCCCAGGGGGGATCGGGGCTACACCTTC	CASSPRGDRGYTF
TRBV20-1	.	.	TRBJ1-1	TGCAGTGCTACTATTCAGGTGAACACTGAAGCTTTCTTT	CSATIQVNTEAFF
TRBV7-2	few	TRBD1	TRBJ1-2	TGTGCCAGCAGCTCGGGACAGGGGACGCGCTACACCTTC	CASSSGQGTRYTF
TRBV21-1	.	.	TRBJ2-7	TGTGCCAGCAGCAAACGGCGAGCCTACGAGCAGTACTTC	CASSKRRAYEQYF
TRBV30	medium-sized	TRBD1	TRBJ1-1	TGTGCCTGGAGTGTAAGTGGGGACAGGGGAGGCACTGAAGCTTTCTTT	CAWSVSGDRGGTEAFF
TRBV19	medium-sized	.	TRBJ1-1	TGTGCCAGTAGTAAGGGGATGAACACTGAAGCTTTCTTT	CASSKGMNTEAFF
TRBV27	.	TRBD2	TRBJ2-5	TGTGCCAGCAGCTTTTCATCTAGCGGGGGGGGGGTGACCCAGTACTTC	CASSFSSSGGGVTQYF
TRBV5-1	.	TRBD1	TRBJ1-1	TGCGCCAGCAGCTTGACAGGGGGCTCGGACACTGAAGCTTTCTTT	CASSLTGGSDTEAFF
TRBV30	medium-sized	.	TRBJ1-6	TGTGCCACTAGCCCAGGGGATGGTTCACCCCTCCACTTT	CATSPGDGSPLHF
TRBV7-2	.	.	TRBJ2-7	TGTGCCAGCAAGCCCAGGGAGACCTCCTACAAGCAGTACTTC	CASKPRETSYKQYF
TRBV6-1	medium-sized	TRBD1	TRBJ2-7	TGTGCCAGCAGTTGGACAGGGAGCTCCTACGAGCAGTACTTC	CASSWTGSSYEQYF
TRBV6-2/TRBV6-3	.	.	TRBJ1-2	TGTGCCAGCAGGCCTGGACAGACTTTTAACTATGGCTACACCTTC	CASRPGQTFNYGYTF
TRBV19	medium-sized	TRBD1	TRBJ1-2	TGTGCCAGTACCAGGGGGGATAACTATGGCTACACCTTC	CASTRGDNYGYTF
TRBV12-3/TRBV12-4	.	.	TRBJ1-5	TGTGCCAGCAGTGCGGGTAGGAGGGGTTATAGCAATCAGCCCCAGCATTTT	CASSAGRRGYSNQPQHF
TRBV19	medium-sized	TRBD2	TRBJ2-5	TGTGCCAGTAGCCGGGGGGGCGGGGAGACCCAGTACTTC	CASSRGGGETQYF
TRBV7-3	.	.	TRBJ1-1	TGTGCCAGCAGCTTATCAGGGAGCACTGAAGCTTTCTTT	CASSLSGSTEAFF
TRBV18	.	.	TRBJ2-1	TGTGCCAGCTCATCAGAGTCCTACAATGAGCAGTTCTTC	CASSSESYNEQFF
TRBV20-1	medium-sized	TRBD2	TRBJ2-3	TGCAGTGCTAGAGGTGCACTAGCGGGGTCAGATACGCAGTATTTT	CSARGALAGSDTQYF
TRBV12-3/TRBV12-4	few	TRBD2	TRBJ2-5	TGTGCCAGCAGTTTATTTGCGGGGGGGCTGGAGACCCAGTACTTC	CASSLFAGGLETQYF
TRBV6-5	medium-sized	.	TRBJ1-4	TGTGCCAGCAGTTACTTAGGTGCAGGGTTTCGAGAAAAACTGTTTTTT	CASSYLGAGFREKLFF
TRBV30	.	TRBD2	TRBJ2-2	TGTGCCTTAGCGGGCTTTGGCGCCGGGGAGCTGTTTTTT	CALAGFGAGELFF
TRBV5-5	few	TRBD2	TRBJ2-1	TGTGCCAGCAGCCCGAAAACTAGCGGGGGGGACAATGAGCAGTTCTTC	CASSPKTSGGDNEQFF
TRBV7-2	.	TRBD1	TRBJ1-2	TGTGCCAGCAGCCAGGGACAGGGAGGGCTTGGCTACACCTTC	CASSQGQGGLGYTF